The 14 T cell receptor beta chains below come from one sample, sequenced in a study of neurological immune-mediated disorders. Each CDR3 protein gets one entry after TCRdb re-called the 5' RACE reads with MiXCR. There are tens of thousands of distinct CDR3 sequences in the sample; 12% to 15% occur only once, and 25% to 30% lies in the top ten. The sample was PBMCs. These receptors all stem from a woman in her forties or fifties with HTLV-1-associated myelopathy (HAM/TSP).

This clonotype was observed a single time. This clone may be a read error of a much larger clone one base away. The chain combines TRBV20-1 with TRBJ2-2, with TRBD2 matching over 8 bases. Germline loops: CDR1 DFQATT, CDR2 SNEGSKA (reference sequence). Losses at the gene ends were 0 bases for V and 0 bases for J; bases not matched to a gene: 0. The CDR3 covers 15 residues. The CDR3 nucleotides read TGCAGTGCTAGAGACGGGGGGGCGAACACCGGGGAGCTGTTTTTT. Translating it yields CSARDGGANTGELFF.

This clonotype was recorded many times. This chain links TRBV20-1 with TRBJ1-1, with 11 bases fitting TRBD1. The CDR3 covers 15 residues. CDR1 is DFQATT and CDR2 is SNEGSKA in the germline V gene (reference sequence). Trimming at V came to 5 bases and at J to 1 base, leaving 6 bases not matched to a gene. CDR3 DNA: TGCAGTGCTTTCGGACAGGGGGCGCCGAACACTGAAGCTTTCTTT. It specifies CSAFGQGAPNTEAFF.

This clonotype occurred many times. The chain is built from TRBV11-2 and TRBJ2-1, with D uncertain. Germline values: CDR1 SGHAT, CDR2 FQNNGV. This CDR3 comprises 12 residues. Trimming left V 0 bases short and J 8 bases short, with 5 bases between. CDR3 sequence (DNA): TGTGCCAGCAGCTTAGATTCCCATGAGCAGTTCTTC. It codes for CASSLDSHEQFF. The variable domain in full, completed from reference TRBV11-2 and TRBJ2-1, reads EAGVAQSPRYKIIEKRQSVAFWCNPISGHATLYWYQQILGQGPKLLIQFQNNGVVDDSQLPKDRFSAERLKGVDSTLKIQPAKLEDSAVYLCASSLDSHEQFFGPGTRLTVL.

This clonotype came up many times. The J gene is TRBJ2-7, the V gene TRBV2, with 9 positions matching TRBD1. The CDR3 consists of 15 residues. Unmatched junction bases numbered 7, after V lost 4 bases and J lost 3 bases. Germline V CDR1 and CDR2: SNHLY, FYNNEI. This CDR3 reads CASSVDRGRFYEQYF. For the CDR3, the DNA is TGTGCCAGCAGTGTGGACAGGGGTCGTTTCTACGAGCAGTACTTC. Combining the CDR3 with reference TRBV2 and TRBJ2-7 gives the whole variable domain EPEVTQTPSHQVTQMGQEVILRCVPISNHLYFYWYRQILGQKVEFLVSFYNNEISEKSEIFDDQFSVERPDGSNFTLKIRSTKLEDSAMYFCASSVDRGRFYEQYFGPGTRLTVT.

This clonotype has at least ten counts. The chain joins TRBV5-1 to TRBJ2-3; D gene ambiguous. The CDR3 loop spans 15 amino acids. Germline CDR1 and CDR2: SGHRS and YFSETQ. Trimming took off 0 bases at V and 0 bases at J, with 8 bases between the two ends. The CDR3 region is CASSLAAVSTDTQYF. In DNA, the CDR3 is TGCGCCAGCAGCTTGGCTGCAGTTAGCACAGATACGCAGTATTTT.

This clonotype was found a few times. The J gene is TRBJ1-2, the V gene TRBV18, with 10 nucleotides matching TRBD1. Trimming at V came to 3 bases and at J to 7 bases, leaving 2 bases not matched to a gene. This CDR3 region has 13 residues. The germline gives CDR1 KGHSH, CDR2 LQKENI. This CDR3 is CASSPGTGVGYTF. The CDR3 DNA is TGTGCCAGCTCACCCGGGACAGGGGTTGGCTACACCTTC.

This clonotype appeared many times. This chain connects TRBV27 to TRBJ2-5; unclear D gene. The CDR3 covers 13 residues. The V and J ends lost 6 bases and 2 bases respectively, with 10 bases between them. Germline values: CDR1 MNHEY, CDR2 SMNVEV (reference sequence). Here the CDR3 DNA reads TGTGCCAGCAGGGACCGCTATCAAGAGACCCAGTACTTC. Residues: CASRDRYQETQYF.

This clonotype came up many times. The CDR3 DNA reads as TGTGCCAGCAGCCCCGGGACCTCCGAGTATGAGCAGTTCTTC. It encodes CASSPGTSEYEQFF. The V and J genes are TRBV12-3 or TRBV12-4 and TRBJ2-1; D could derive from TRBD1 or TRBD2 (5 bases each). CDR3 length: 14 residues. V was trimmed by 6 bases and J by 8 bases, leaving 17 bases between them.

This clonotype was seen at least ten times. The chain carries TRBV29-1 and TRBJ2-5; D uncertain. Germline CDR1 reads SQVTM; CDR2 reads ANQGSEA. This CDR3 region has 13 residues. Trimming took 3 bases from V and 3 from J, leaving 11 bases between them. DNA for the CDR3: TGCAGCGTTGAGCCCTGGTCCGAAGAGACCCAGTACTTC. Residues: CSVEPWSEETQYF.

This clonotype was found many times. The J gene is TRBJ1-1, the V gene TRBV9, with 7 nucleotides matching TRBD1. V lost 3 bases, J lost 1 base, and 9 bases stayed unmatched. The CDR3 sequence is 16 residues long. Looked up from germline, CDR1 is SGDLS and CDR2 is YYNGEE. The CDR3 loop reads CASSANPGTANTEAFF. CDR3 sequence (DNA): TGTGCCAGCAGCGCTAATCCCGGGACAGCGAACACTGAAGCTTTCTTT.

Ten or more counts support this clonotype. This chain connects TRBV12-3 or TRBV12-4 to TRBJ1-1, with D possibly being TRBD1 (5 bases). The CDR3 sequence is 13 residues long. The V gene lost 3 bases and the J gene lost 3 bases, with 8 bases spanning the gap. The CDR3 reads CASSFAGDTEAFF. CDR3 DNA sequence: TGTGCCAGCAGTTTCGCGGGGGACACTGAAGCTTTCTTT.

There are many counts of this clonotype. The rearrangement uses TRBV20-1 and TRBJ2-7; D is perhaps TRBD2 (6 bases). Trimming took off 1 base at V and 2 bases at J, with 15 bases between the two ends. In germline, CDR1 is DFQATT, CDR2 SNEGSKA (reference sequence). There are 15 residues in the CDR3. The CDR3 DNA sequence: TGCAGTGCTAGAGGATCACTAGCTGCTGCCTACGAGCAGTACTTC. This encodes CSARGSLAAAYEQYF.

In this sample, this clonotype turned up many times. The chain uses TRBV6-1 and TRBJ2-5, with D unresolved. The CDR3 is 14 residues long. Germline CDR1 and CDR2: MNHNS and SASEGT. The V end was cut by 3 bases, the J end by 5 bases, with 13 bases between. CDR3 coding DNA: TGTGCCAGCAGTGATTTGGGCATGGGGGAGACCCAGTACTTC. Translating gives CASSDLGMGETQYF.

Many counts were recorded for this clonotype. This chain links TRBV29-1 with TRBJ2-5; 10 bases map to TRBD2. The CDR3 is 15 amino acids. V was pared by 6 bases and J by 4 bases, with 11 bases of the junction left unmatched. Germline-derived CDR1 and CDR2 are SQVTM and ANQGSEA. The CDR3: CSVGPPSGSAETQYF. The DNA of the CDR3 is TGCAGCGTCGGGCCACCTAGCGGGAGTGCAGAGACCCAGTACTTC.